The table lists the clone carrying this T cell receptor (beta chain) with a few counts. A read error may produce the germline difference seen at one junction end. Germline lookup yields CDR1 SGHTA and CDR2 FQGNSA. CDR3 length: 15 amino acids. The data are from a study of T cells after yellow fever vaccination. TCRdb reanalysed the 5' RACE reads using MiXCR and keeps one entry per CDR3 protein. The table records 250,000 to 350,000 distinct CDR3 sequences, 6.8% of them present only once. This TCR came from a man aged 18 to 30 who received the YFV17D yellow fever vaccine. Here the sequenced sample was PBMCs, taken roughly 45 days after the first yellow fever vaccination. The chain couples TRBV7-2 to TRBJ2-3; TRBD1 is a possible D gene (5 bases). CDR3: CASNLGAGSTDTQYF. The CDR3 DNA reads TGTGCCAGCAACTTAGGGGCTGGGAGCACAGATACGCAGTATTTT.